This TCR beta chain was retrieved from a study of control samples from healthy donors and cancer patients. Profiled with immunoSEQ multiplex PCR; TCRdb holds only in-frame clones, not every one. The profile shows 60,000 to 70,000 clones, more than 75% of them singletons. V lost 5 bases and J lost 2, with 10 bases in between. Germline assignment: CDR1 SNHLY and CDR2 FYNNEI. The CDR3 extends over 13 amino acids. The sample consisted of PBMCs. This chain links TRBV2 with TRBJ2-7, with D possibly being TRBD1 (6 bases). The sequence came from a woman in her forties or fifties with lung cancer. The CDR3 region has the DNA TGTGCCAGCAGTCTAACAGGGACCTACGAGCAGTACTTC. It translates to CASSLTGTYEQYF.